This TCR beta chain emerged from a study of T-cell reconstitution after alpha-beta-depleted transplantation in children. The CDR3 has 16 amino acids. CDR1 is KGHSH and CDR2 is LQKENI in the germline V gene. Trimming took 6 bases from V and 3 from J, leaving 18 bases between them. Unique molecular identifiers were incorporated during preparation of the TCRbeta library. MiXCR, applied by TCRdb to the PCR reads, yields one record per CDR3 protein. Of hundreds of thousands of distinct CDR3 sequences listed, 16% were seen once; the top ten hold 0.9% to 1.2%. The genes are TRBV18 and TRBJ2-1, with D perhaps matching TRBD1 (6 bases). The starting material was PBMCs from the stem cell graft donor, obtained from the stem cell graft. This TCR came from a human donor who donated a stem cell graft to a child with acute myeloid leukemia. CDR3 nucleotides: TGTGCCAGCTCTTCCAGACAGGACCTATACTACAATGAGCAGTTCTTC. Amino acids: CASSSRQDLYYNEQFF.